Listed below are T cell receptor beta chains from one sample, sequenced in a study of T cell responses to AZD1222 COVID-19 vaccine. The assay was immunoSEQ multiplex PCR, and TCRdb's table has in-frame clones only and misses some. The table lists fewer than 200,000 clones, almost 95% of them singletons, with 1% to 1.5% in the top ten. The specimen comprised peripheral blood, sampled on day 0 of AZD1222 vaccination. The receptor source for this set is an adult in good health. CDR3s include the opening cysteine and the closing phenylalanine or tryptophan. Each record gives: V gene, J gene, CDR3 protein.

v_gene: TRBV9
j_gene: TRBJ2-1
CDR3aa: CASTVASGYNEQFF

v_gene: TRBV14
j_gene: TRBJ2-2
CDR3aa: CASSQRPATALTGELFF

v_gene: TRBV14
j_gene: TRBJ2-1
CDR3aa: CASSQNPGGEQFF

v_gene: TRBV11-1
j_gene: TRBJ1-6
CDR3aa: CASKLTPLDNSPLHF

v_gene: TRBV11-1
j_gene: TRBJ1-1
CDR3aa: CASSLTPERGSSEAFF

v_gene: TRBV10-3
j_gene: TRBJ1-1
CDR3aa: CAIREDRLAFF

v_gene: TRBV6-5
j_gene: TRBJ2-7
CDR3aa: CASSYGTEQYF

v_gene: TRBV7-3
j_gene: TRBJ2-3
CDR3aa: CASSSGLAGTDTQYF

v_gene: TRBV7-6
j_gene: TRBJ2-6
CDR3aa: CASRQHTGGLSGANVLTF

v_gene: TRBV30
j_gene: TRBJ1-2
CDR3aa: CAWSVPGAIRRGSGYTF

v_gene: TRBV6-6
j_gene: TRBJ2-7
CDR3aa: CASSMDGSYEQYF

v_gene: TRBV12-3/TRBV12-4
j_gene: TRBJ2-7
CDR3aa: CASSIRGAYEQYF

v_gene: TRBV30
j_gene: TRBJ1-6
CDR3aa: CAWTSPGSYNSPLHF

v_gene: TRBV27
j_gene: TRBJ2-5
CDR3aa: CASSPSEVETQYF

v_gene: TRBV7-6
j_gene: TRBJ2-5
CDR3aa: CASSPRGQGKETQYF